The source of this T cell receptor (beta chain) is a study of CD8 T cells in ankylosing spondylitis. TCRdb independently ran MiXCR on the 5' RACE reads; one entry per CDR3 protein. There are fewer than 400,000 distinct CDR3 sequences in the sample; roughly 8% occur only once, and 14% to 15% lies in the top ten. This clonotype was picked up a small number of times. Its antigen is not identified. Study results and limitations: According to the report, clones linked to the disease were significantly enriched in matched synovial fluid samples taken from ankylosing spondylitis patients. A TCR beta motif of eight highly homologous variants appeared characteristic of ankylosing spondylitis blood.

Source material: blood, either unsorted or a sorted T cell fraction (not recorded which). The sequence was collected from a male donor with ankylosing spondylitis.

CDR3 residues: CASSPRLAGGFDTQYF. The CDR3 nucleotides read TGTGCCAGCAGCCCGAGACTAGCGGGAGGCTTTGATACGCAGTATTTT. The chain couples TRBV5-4 to TRBJ2-3; the match to TRBD2 covers 13 bases. From germline, CDR1 is SGHNT and CDR2 YYREEE (reference sequence). CDR3 length: 16 residues. V lost 4 bases to trimming and J lost 6 bases; unmatched junction nucleotides: 8.